The TCR beta chain described here comes from a study of T-cell reconstitution after alpha-beta-depleted transplantation in children. The library targeted TCRbeta and was prepared with unique molecular identifiers. In TCRdb, the PCR reads were re-called with MiXCR into one record per CDR3 protein. This table has about 870,000 distinct CDR3 sequences, 16% appearing once. Germline CDR1 and CDR2: MNHEY and SVGAGI. Trimming pared 6 bases from V and 5 bases from J, leaving 13 bases between. The CDR3 consists of 13 residues. This clonotype was observed a few times. The sequence was obtained from a male patient younger than 18 who had a stem cell transplant for acute lymphoblastic leukemia, so the T cells may come from the graft donor. The genes are TRBV6-5 and TRBJ1-2; unclear D gene. The specimen comprised PBMCs, mostly from graft donor cells, sampled 360 days after TCRalphabeta/CD19-depleted stem cell transplant. The CDR3 region is CASRPALPYGYTF. The CDR3, as DNA: TGTGCCAGCAGGCCGGCGCTGCCATATGGCTACACCTTC.